The 11 T cell receptor beta chains below all came from one sample that was sequenced in a study of blood T cells in healthy people across ages. The use of a sample-barcoded 5' primer and a J-beta primer mix characterized a second PCR of roughly 7 to 11 cycles. MiXCR was run by TCRdb on the 5' RACE reads, yielding one entry per CDR3 protein. The table includes about 970,000 distinct CDR3 sequences, roughly half detected once. The sequencing sample was made of blood. These receptors all stem from a woman aged 55 to 70 in good health.

The chain links TRBV9 to TRBJ2-7; 8 bases align to TRBD2. Germline CDR1 reads SGDLS; CDR2 reads YYNGEE. The CDR3 runs to 14 residues. Trimming cost V 4 bases and J 3 bases; bases outside gene matches: 6. CDR3 DNA: TGTGCCAGCAGCCCCCATACTAGCGGCTACGAGCAGTACTTC. Amino acid sequence: CASSPHTSGYEQYF.

This clonotype was counted a few times. V usage is TRBV4-3 and J usage is TRBJ2-7; D unresolved. V was pared by 0 bases and J by 2 bases, with 8 bases between. Germline V gene lookup returns CDR1 LGHNA and CDR2 YSLEER. The CDR3 length is 14 residues. Written as DNA, the CDR3 is TGCGCCAGCAGCCAAGATCTGGAGACCTACGAGCAGTACTTC. Encoded protein: CASSQDLETYEQYF.

This clonotype was picked up a small number of times. V and J are TRBV28 and TRBJ2-7; D assignment may be TRBD1 or TRBD2 (5 bases each). This CDR3 comprises 14 residues. Germline V lookup: CDR1 MDHEN, CDR2 SYDVKM. V gave up 7 bases and J gave up 5 bases, with 18 bases separating them. As DNA, the CDR3 is TGTGCCAGCAAACTAACGGGACCACAAGACGAGCAGTACTTC. Translation gives CASKLTGPQDEQYF.

This clonotype was seen a handful of times. The rearrangement uses TRBV10-3 and TRBJ2-7, with TRBD2 matching 8 bases. Losses at the gene ends were 6 bases for V and 0 bases for J; bases not matched to a gene: 10. The germline V gene has CDR1 ENHRY and CDR2 SYGVKD. The CDR3 is 16 residues long. CDR3 sequence reads: CAISNLAGLFSYEQYF. The CDR3 nucleotides read TGTGCCATCAGCAACCTAGCGGGCCTTTTCTCCTACGAGCAGTACTTC.

The chain links TRBV5-6 to TRBJ2-3, with 7 bases aligning to TRBD1. V lost 3 bases, J lost 4 bases, and 5 bases stayed unmatched. The germline V gene encodes CDR1 SGHDT and CDR2 YYEEEE. This CDR3 comprises 14 residues. CDR3: CASSYRTGPDTQYF. The CDR3 nucleotides read TGTGCCAGCAGCTATCGGACAGGCCCAGATACGCAGTATTTT. Based on the CDR3 plus reference TRBV5-6 and TRBJ2-3, the full variable domain is DAGVTQSPTHLIKTRGQQVTLRCSPKSGHDTVSWYQQALGQGPQFIFQYYEEEERQRGNFPDRFSGHQFPNYSSELNVNALLLGDSALYLCASSYRTGPDTQYFGPGTRLTVL.

The chain combines TRBV12-3 or TRBV12-4 with TRBJ2-4; 7 bases line up with TRBD2. Trimming took 0 bases from V and 13 from J; bases not matched to a gene: 9. There are 14 residues in the CDR3. The CDR3 bases are TGTGCCAGCAGTTTAGCGGGACTACCCGGTGAGCAGTACTTC. This gives the protein CASSLAGLPGEQYF.

The V call is TRBV9, the J call TRBJ2-7; D uncertain. The end of the DNA aligns better with TRBJ2-5, so the J call may be wrong. CDR1 and CDR2 (germline): SGDLS, YYNGEE. CDR3 length equals 16 residues. The CDR3 bases are TGTGCCAGCAGCTACAGATTCTCGGGTAGTGGAGAGACCCAGTACTTC. Translating it yields CASSYRFSGSGETQYF.

CDR3 nucleotides: TGCAGTGCTTCAAAAACAGGACTGGGCACTGAAGCTTTCTTT. This sequence encodes CSASKTGLGTEAFF. The V and J genes are TRBV20-1 and TRBJ1-1, with D perhaps matching TRBD1 (5 bases). The CDR3 spans 14 residues. CDR1 and CDR2 (germline): DFQATT, SNEGSKA (reference sequence). The V gene lost 5 bases and the J gene lost 4 bases, with 17 bases spanning the gap.

The rearrangement joins TRBV7-2 to TRBJ2-1; 7 bases line up with TRBD2. CDR1 and CDR2 from the germline V gene are SGHTA and FQGNSA. The CDR3 consists of 15 residues. Trimming took 3 bases from V and 2 from J; bases not matched to a gene: 4. CDR3 coding DNA: TGTGCCAGCAGCTTTAGCGGGTACGCCTACAATGAGCAGTTCTTC. Its translation is CASSFSGYAYNEQFF.

CDR3 sequence: CASSQGTDPHF. The CDR3 DNA sequence: TGTGCCAGCAGTCAGGGGACGGACCCGCATTTT. This chain joins TRBV12-3 or TRBV12-4 and TRBJ1-5; D is possibly TRBD1 (6 bases). The V end lost 5 bases, the J end lost 15 bases, and 14 bases lay between the germline ends. The CDR3 has 11 amino acids.

This sequence joins TRBV5-1 and TRBJ2-1; no firm D call. The CDR3 spans 16 residues. Germline V gene data show CDR1 as SGHRS and CDR2 as YFSETQ. V lost 2 bases, J lost 0 bases, and 12 bases lay in between. The CDR3 nucleotides read TGCGCCAGCAGCTTTCGTCCAGCCACCTCCTACAATGAGCAGTTCTTC. It is translated as CASSFRPATSYNEQFF.